This TCR beta chain was captured in a study of shared clonotypes between healthy human individuals. About the study: Each donor's CD4 naive and CD4 memory cells filled three plates apiece, CD8 naive two, and CD8 memory one. Study results and limitations: Relative to their counterparts shared across all four donors, non-shared clonotypes exhibited diminished generation probabilities.

Concerning this clone: Its antigen remains unknown.

V lost 2 bases, J lost 5 bases, and 4 bases stayed unmatched. CDR3 length: 14 amino acids. Germline-derived CDR1 and CDR2 are SGHAT and FQNNGV. A CD45RA-negative memory subset and a CD45RA+ naive subset were separated from the CD4+ cells. Sequencing used immunoSEQ multiplex PCR; TCRdb keeps in-frame clones, though not all of them. The data contain 640,000 or so clones, around 72% of them seen just once; the ten biggest clones take up approximately 2%. This sequence joins TRBV11-2 and TRBJ2-7; TRBD1 matches at 9 bases. This receptor was taken from a woman between 25 and 40 years old in good health. The sample was memory CD4+ T cells sorted from blood. Described subset: CD45RA-negative fraction. CDR3 sequence: CASSLRTGAHEQYF. The CDR3 bases are TGTGCCAGCAGCTTACGGACAGGGGCCCACGAGCAGTACTTC.